This TCR beta chain was sequenced during a study of shared clonotypes between healthy human individuals. Study outcomes and limitations: Estimated richness was generally greater in naive than memory subsets.

Germline lookup yields CDR1 SGHRS and CDR2 YFSETQ. The CDR3 is 15 amino acids. Germline trimming cut 4 bases from V and 5 bases from J; bases unmatched to any gene: 10. The repertoire was sequenced with immunoSEQ multiplex PCR; TCRdb's copy has only in-frame clones and lacks some. The table includes about 2.5 million clones, around 93% detected once. A split of CD4+ cells into CD45RA+ naive and CD45RA-negative memory subsets was performed. Regarding this clone: Antigen unknown.

The chain employs TRBV5-1 and TRBJ1-2; 8 bases line up with TRBD1. The sample comprised naive CD4+ T cells from PBMCs. Subset indicated: CD45RA+ positively selected. The clonotype originates from a man younger than 35 in good health. Some clones in this sample may be carry-over from other donors' samples. The CDR3 DNA reads as TGCGCCAGCAGCGTAGACAGGGGCGCTCGGTATGGCTACACCTTC. Translated, it gives CASSVDRGARYGYTF.